A single sample gave rise to the 27 T cell receptor beta chains below, sequenced in a study of control samples from healthy donors and cancer patients. Measured with immunoSEQ multiplex PCR; TCRdb has only the in-frame clones, and not every one. The sample includes 90,000 to 150,000 clones, roughly 90% of them seen just once. Sequenced: blood. Receptors originate from a man aged 45 to 65 in good health.

This rearrangement joins TRBV5-6 to TRBJ1-2; D call uncertain. There are 17 residues in the CDR3. The germline V and J ends were trimmed by 0 bases and 8 bases, with 23 bases remaining between them. Germline assignment: CDR1 SGHDT and CDR2 YYEEEE. The CDR3 DNA reads as TGTGCCAGCAGCTTGGGGTCCGGCACGCGCGCCTCTTGGGGCTACACCTTC. Translating gives CASSLGSGTRASWGYTF.

This chain connects TRBV6-2 or TRBV6-3 to TRBJ2-1; unclear D gene. Germline CDR1 reads MNHEY; CDR2 reads SVGEGT. Trimming removed 4 bases at V and 6 bases at J, with 7 bases between. The CDR3 has 12 amino acids. The CDR3 loop is CASSFQVNEQFF. CDR3 bases: TGTGCCAGCAGTTTCCAGGTCAATGAGCAGTTCTTC.

The chain combines TRBV27 with TRBJ2-1, with D perhaps TRBD2 (7 bases). This CDR3 has 15 residues. The V gene's germline CDR1 is MNHEY and CDR2 SMNVEV (reference sequence). V was cut by 7 bases and J by 4 bases, with 17 bases left in between. The CDR3 nucleotides read TGTGCCAGCACCCGAGGGGGGGGCCGGTACAATGAGCAGTTCTTC. Its protein is CASTRGGGRYNEQFF.

The chain recombines TRBV7-8 with TRBJ1-2, with D unclear. Germline loops: CDR1 SGHVS, CDR2 FQNEAQ. V shed 0 bases and J shed 3 bases, with 5 bases lying between them. CDR3 size: 13 residues. In nucleotides, the CDR3 is TGTGCCAGCAGCTTAGCGGCCTACTATGGCTACACCTTC. Amino acids: CASSLAAYYGYTF. Looking up the rest from reference TRBV7-8 and TRBJ1-2 gives the full variable domain: GAGVSQSPRYKVAKRGQDVALRCDPISGHVSLFWYQQALGQGPEFLTYFQNEAQLDKSGLPSDRFFAERPEGSVSTLKIQRTQQEDSAVYLCASSLAAYYGYTFGSGTRLTVV.

This clone was counted between two and nine times. The chain employs TRBV2 and TRBJ1-5; a weak D match, TRBD1 (5 bases). Trimming removed 4 bases from V and 4 bases from J, with 14 bases in between. The CDR3 totals 15 residues. Germline lookup yields CDR1 SNHLY and CDR2 FYNNEI. The CDR3 sequence is CASSVTTEGNQPQHF. DNA for the CDR3: TGTGCCAGCAGTGTGACGACAGAAGGGAATCAGCCCCAGCATTTT.

The chain links TRBV11-3 to TRBJ2-3, with D possibly matching TRBD2 (5 bases). Looked up from germline, CDR1 is SGHNT and CDR2 is YENEEA. The CDR3 length is 17 residues. The V and J ends lost 5 bases and 0 bases respectively, with 18 bases between them. The CDR3 DNA sequence: TGTGCCAGCAGCCAGAGGGAACCGGGAAAAAGCACAGATACGCAGTATTTT. It codes for CASSQREPGKSTDTQYF.

This chain links TRBV29-1 with TRBJ1-5, with D possibly being TRBD1 (6 bases). In germline, CDR1 is SQVTM, CDR2 ANQGSEA. V gave up 2 bases and J gave up 4 bases, with 6 bases separating them. The CDR3 spans 12 residues. The CDR3 DNA reads as TGCAGCGTTGAAACAGGGAATCAGCCCCAGCATTTT. It yields the protein CSVETGNQPQHF.

The gene calls are TRBV10-2 and TRBJ2-7; 13 bases match TRBD2. The length of the CDR3 is 16 residues. The germline V gene encodes CDR1 WSHSY and CDR2 SAAADI. Trimming cost V 10 bases and J 7 bases; bases outside gene matches: 16. The CDR3 here is CATWTSGGPLTGEQYF. The DNA of the CDR3 is TGCGCCACCTGGACTAGCGGGGGTCCCTTAACGGGGGAGCAGTACTTC.

The V call is TRBV7-2, the J call TRBJ2-7; D might be TRBD1 (6 bases). The length of the CDR3 is 16 residues. Germline values: CDR1 SGHTA, CDR2 FQGNSA. V lost 1 base and J lost 7, with 20 bases in between. The CDR3, as DNA: TGTGCCAGCAGCTTAGACGGGCAGGGGATGTTTCAAGAGCAGTACTTC. Translation gives CASSLDGQGMFQEQYF.

The V and J genes are TRBV7-2 and TRBJ2-2; tentative D call: TRBD1 (7 bases). The CDR3 contains 16 residues. Germline V lookup: CDR1 SGHTA, CDR2 FQGNSA. Trimming stripped 1 base from V and 4 bases from J, with 13 bases between. The CDR3 DNA reads TGTGCCAGCAGCTTAGTCGGAGGGGGCAGCACCGGGGAGCTGTTTTTT. This gives the protein CASSLVGGGSTGELFF.

This clone was seen once. V is TRBV4-3 and J is TRBJ2-5; 8 nucleotides align to TRBD2. Trimming at V came to 2 bases and at J to 0 bases, leaving 11 bases not matched to a gene. CDR3 length: 18 residues. Germline-derived CDR1 and CDR2 are LGHNA and YSLEER. CDR3 DNA sequence: TGCGCCAGCAGCCAACAGGCTTCCAGCGGGGGATACCAAGAGACCCAGTACTTC. Residues: CASSQQASSGGYQETQYF.

The rearrangement uses TRBV6-4 and TRBJ1-2; TRBD1 matches at 7 bases. The CDR3 sequence is 14 residues long. The junction had 5 bases not matched to a gene; V was cut back by 5 bases and J by 2 bases. The V gene's germline CDR1 is MRHNA and CDR2 SNTAGT. This chain's CDR3 is CASSPMTGNYGYTF. In nucleotides, the CDR3 is TGTGCCAGCAGTCCAATGACAGGGAACTATGGCTACACCTTC.

The chain is built from TRBV9 and TRBJ2-1; 8 bases fit TRBD1. Trimming at V came to 3 bases and at J to 0 bases, leaving 2 bases not matched to a gene. CDR3 length: 15 amino acids. Looked up from germline, CDR1 is SGDLS and CDR2 is YYNGEE. The chain's CDR3 is CASSETGGSYNEQFF. The DNA of the CDR3 is TGTGCCAGCAGCGAAACAGGGGGCTCCTACAATGAGCAGTTCTTC.

The chain links TRBV4-3 to TRBJ1-2, with D perhaps matching TRBD1 (5 bases). V was shortened by 1 base and J by 7 bases, with 13 bases between the two germline ends. The CDR3 is made up of 14 amino acids. Germline CDR1 is LGHNA and CDR2 is YSLEER. The CDR3 region is CASSQGFWGSGYTF. The CDR3 DNA is TGCGCCAGCAGCCAAGGATTCTGGGGGTCTGGCTACACCTTC.

The genes are TRBV5-1 and TRBJ2-7, with D possibly matching TRBD2 (6 bases). Looked up from germline, CDR1 is SGHRS and CDR2 is YFSETQ. V lost 4 bases to trimming and J lost 2 bases, with 13 bases between them. The CDR3 is made up of 14 amino acids. CDR3 sequence (DNA): TGCGCCAGCAGCGCGGGACTTATAACCTACGAGCAGTACTTC. This gives the protein CASSAGLITYEQYF. Drawing the rest from reference TRBV5-1 and TRBJ2-7, the complete variable domain is KAGVTQTPRYLIKTRGQQVTLSCSPISGHRSVSWYQQTPGQGLQFLFEYFSETQRNKGNFPGRFSGRQFSNSRSEMNVSTLELGDSALYLCASSAGLITYEQYFGPGTRLTVT.

This chain joins TRBV6-2 or TRBV6-3 and TRBJ1-5, with no clear D. Germline loops: CDR1 MNHEY, CDR2 SVGEGT. V was clipped by 1 base and J by 1 base, with 11 bases between them. The CDR3 runs 16 residues. The CDR3 nucleotides are TGTGCCAGCAGTTACTTCGGACTGTTGAGCAATCAGCCCCAGCATTTT. Amino acid sequence: CASSYFGLLSNQPQHF.

This clone appeared once. The same CDR3 arises from other DNA sequences in this sample as well. This rearrangement joins TRBV6-6 to TRBJ2-6; no clear D. The CDR3 has 15 amino acids. Deletions cut 2 bases from V and 1 base from J, with 6 bases between. Looked up from germline, CDR1 is MNHNY and CDR2 is SVGAGI (reference sequence). The CDR3: CASSYGISGANVLTF. The CDR3 DNA is TGTGCCAGCAGTTACGGAATATCTGGGGCCAACGTCCTGACTTTC.

The chain couples TRBV7-2 to TRBJ2-5; 13 bases match TRBD2. After removal of 6 bases from V and 1 base from J, the junction contained 5 bases not matched to a gene. The CDR3 runs to 16 residues. Germline V gives CDR1 SGHTA, CDR2 FQGNSA. The CDR3 spells CASRQTSGGFQETQYF. CDR3 DNA sequence: TGTGCCAGCAGGCAGACTAGCGGGGGGTTCCAAGAGACCCAGTACTTC.

In DNA form, the CDR3 reads TGTGCCAGCAGTCCGAGACAGGGACTGGGAGAGACCCAGTACTTC. Translation: CASSPRQGLGETQYF. The chain is built from TRBV27 and TRBJ2-5; TRBD1 might be the D (7 bases). V lost 5 bases and J 4 bases, leaving 17 bases between the germline ends. CDR1 MNHEY and CDR2 SMNVEV come from the germline V gene (reference sequence). This CDR3 is built from 15 residues.

V usage is TRBV10-3 and J usage is TRBJ1-1; D is perhaps TRBD1 (6 bases). CDR3 length equals 12 residues. CDR1 ENHRY and CDR2 SYGVKD come from the germline V gene. V shed 6 bases and J shed 2 bases, with 7 bases lying between them. The CDR3 DNA follows: TGTGCCATCAGGGACAGCAACACTGAAGCTTTCTTT. This encodes CAIRDSNTEAFF.

This chain links TRBV25-1 with TRBJ1-4, with D unresolved. Germline CDR1 MGHDK, CDR2 SYGVNS. CDR3 length equals 15 residues. V lost 5 bases to trimming and J lost 8 bases, with 18 bases between them. CDR3 residues: CASSTAGGGIEKLFF. CDR3 nucleotides: TGTGCCAGCAGTACTGCAGGAGGAGGGATAGAAAAACTGTTTTTT.

This clone appeared once. The J gene is TRBJ1-3, the V gene TRBV7-9, with TRBD1 matching 7 bases. The CDR3 is 15 amino acids. Per germline, CDR1 SEHNR and CDR2 FQNEAQ (reference sequence). After removal of 4 bases from V and 0 bases from J, the junction contained 3 bases not matched to a gene. CDR3 sequence (DNA): TGTGCCAGCAGCTCGGGACAGAGCTCTGGAAACACCATATATTTT. As protein: CASSSGQSSGNTIYF. Drawing the rest from reference TRBV7-9 and TRBJ1-3, the complete variable domain is DTGVSQNPRHKITKRGQNVTFRCDPISEHNRLYWYRQTLGQGPEFLTYFQNEAQLEKSRLLSDRFSAERPKGSFSTLEIQRTEQGDSAMYLCASSSGQSSGNTIYFGEGSWLTVV.

This clone was picked up one time. This chain connects TRBV7-2 to TRBJ1-1; no clear D gene. The V gene lost 6 bases and the J gene lost 6 bases, with 20 bases spanning the gap. This CDR3 is built from 15 residues. Looked up from germline, CDR1 is SGHTA and CDR2 is FQGNSA. Written as DNA, the CDR3 is TGTGCCAGCAGTGAGACACGAAATTCCGGCCCTGAAGCTTTCTTT. Amino acid sequence: CASSETRNSGPEAFF.

This rearrangement joins TRBV24-1 to TRBJ1-4; TRBD1 agrees at 8 bases. The germline V gene encodes CDR1 KGHDR and CDR2 SFDVKD. Trimming took 3 bases from V and 7 from J; bases not matched to a gene: 6. CDR3 length: 15 amino acids. CDR3: CATSDPGGEGEKLFF. CDR3 coding DNA: TGTGCCACCAGTGATCCAGGGGGCGAGGGTGAAAAACTGTTTTTT.

Only a few counts were recorded for this clone. Germline is not matched at one junction end, which may reflect a read error. V usage is TRBV30 and J usage is TRBJ2-5; D assignment may be TRBD1 or TRBD2 (5 bases each). The germline V gene encodes CDR1 GTSNPN and CDR2 SVGIG (reference sequence). This CDR3 comprises 14 residues. The CDR3 coding sequence is TGTGCCTGGAACCCGGGACCTAGTCAAGATACCCAGTACTTC. Amino acids: CAWNPGPSQDTQYF.

This chain links TRBV11-2 with TRBJ1-2, with D perhaps TRBD1 (5 bases). Trimming cost V 6 bases and J 2 bases, with 16 bases left between them. The CDR3 loop spans 15 amino acids. Germline V gene sequence: CDR1 SGHAT, CDR2 FQNNGV. CDR3 in amino acids: CASSPTGRANYGYTF. Written as DNA, the CDR3 is TGTGCCAGCAGTCCAACGGGCAGGGCCAACTATGGCTACACCTTC.

For this clone: The sample carries other DNA sequences with the same CDR3. The chain is built from TRBV27 and TRBJ2-5; D is unresolved. Between the trimmed V and J ends, which lost 3 bases and 4 bases, there was a span of 3 bases. The CDR3 is 11 amino acids. Germline CDR1 is MNHEY and CDR2 is SMNVEV (reference sequence). The CDR3 DNA sequence: TGTGCCAGCAGTTTGGGAGAGACCCAGTACTTC. It encodes CASSLGETQYF.